The 19 T cell receptor beta chains below come from one sample, sequenced in a study of cytomegalovirus exposure and HLA in healthy donors. A multiplex PCR was run with 60 Vbeta primers and 13 Jbeta primers. Some clones are missing from TCRdb's copy, which holds only in-frame ones; the method was immunoSEQ multiplex PCR. The table lists more than 100,000 clones, more than 60% of them singletons. Sequencing was performed on PBMCs. Source of these receptors: a woman between 35 and 50 years old in good health and CMV-seronegative.

This clone was counted only a few times. The chain combines TRBV4-2 with TRBJ2-5; no clear D gene. Germline V gives CDR1 LGHNA, CDR2 YNFKEQ. This CDR3 is 14 amino acids long. V lost 4 bases and J 5 bases, leaving 14 bases between the germline ends. CDR3 residues: CASSLADGQETQYF. The CDR3 region has the DNA TGTGCCAGCAGCCTAGCTGACGGTCAGGAGACCCAGTACTTC.

V is TRBV9 and J is TRBJ2-3; tentatively, D is TRBD2 (7 bases). In germline, CDR1 is SGDLS, CDR2 YYNGEE. V was trimmed by 5 bases and J by 2 bases, leaving 12 bases between them. This CDR3 is built from 14 residues. As DNA, the CDR3 is TGTGCCAGCAGTGGAGGGGGGGACACAGATACGCAGTATTTT. It translates to CASSGGGDTDTQYF.

This clone was counted a few times. The rearrangement uses TRBV7-9 and TRBJ2-7; the D is unclear. The CDR3 spans 14 residues. Germline CDR1 and CDR2: SEHNR and FQNEAQ (reference sequence). Trimming left V 3 bases short and J 7 bases short, with 16 bases between. DNA for the CDR3: TGTGCCAGCAGCTTTGTACCCACCGCGCGGGAGCAGTACTTC. Its protein product is CASSFVPTAREQYF.

The rearrangement joins TRBV7-2 to TRBJ2-5, with 8 bases that match TRBD1. This CDR3 contains 16 residues. Trimming cost V 0 bases and J 4 bases; bases outside gene matches: 7. Germline CDR1 is SGHTA and CDR2 is FQGNSA. The CDR3 sequence is CASSLAVQGGGETQYF. The DNA of the CDR3 is TGTGCCAGCAGCTTAGCCGTACAGGGGGGAGGAGAGACCCAGTACTTC.

The chain has TRBV10-3 and TRBJ2-7, with TRBD2 as a possible D gene (6 bases). The CDR3 is 15 amino acids. The V gene's germline CDR1 is ENHRY and CDR2 SYGVKD. Trimming took off 6 bases at V and 1 base at J, with 16 bases between the two ends. DNA for the CDR3: TGTGCCATCAGACCTGGGGGTGGGGGGTCCTACGAGCAGTACTTC. Translated, it gives CAIRPGGGGSYEQYF.

V and J are TRBV27 and TRBJ2-7, with 9 bases fitting TRBD1. V lost 0 bases and J lost 3; bases outside the gene matches: 3. CDR1 is MNHEY and CDR2 is SMNVEV in the germline V gene (reference sequence). The CDR3 runs 15 residues. As DNA, the CDR3 is TGTGCCAGCAGTTTATCCACAGGGGGCTTCTACGAGCAGTACTTC. This encodes CASSLSTGGFYEQYF.

The chain links TRBV6-5 to TRBJ1-2; 9 positions agree with TRBD1. The V gene end was trimmed by 0 bases and the J gene end by 4 bases; junction bases not matched to a gene: 6. The CDR3 is 16 amino acids. Germline CDR1 reads MNHEY; CDR2 reads SVGAGI. The CDR3 DNA is TGTGCCAGCAGTTACTCGTCCCGGGACAGGGTCTATGGCTACACCTTC. It is translated as CASSYSSRDRVYGYTF.

The chain links TRBV9 to TRBJ2-3; TRBD2 aligns across 14 bases. Germline trimming cut 3 bases from V and 4 bases from J; bases unmatched to any gene: 10. Germline loops: CDR1 SGDLS, CDR2 YYNGEE. The CDR3 has 18 amino acids. The CDR3 sequence: CASSGRLAGGPGADTQYF. CDR3 DNA: TGTGCCAGCAGCGGGCGACTAGCGGGAGGGCCGGGGGCAGATACGCAGTATTTT.

The chain employs TRBV7-2 and TRBJ1-5, with D perhaps matching TRBD1 (5 bases). Trimming pared 1 base from V and 7 bases from J, leaving 11 bases between. CDR3 length: 14 amino acids. The V gene's germline CDR1 is SGHTA and CDR2 FQGNSA. The CDR3 loop reads CASSLGGEHQPQHF. DNA of the CDR3: TGTGCCAGCAGCTTAGGGGGGGAACACCAGCCCCAGCATTTT.

The chain couples TRBV4-2 to TRBJ1-6, with TRBD1 matching 9 bases. V shed 1 base and J 7 bases; nucleotides not matched to a gene: 2. The V gene's germline CDR1 is LGHNA and CDR2 YNFKEQ. CDR3 size: 15 residues. CDR3 DNA: TGTGCCAGCAGCCAAGCCGGACAGGGGAATTCACCCCTCCACTTT. Protein: CASSQAGQGNSPLHF.

The chain combines TRBV6-1 with TRBJ2-7; the match to TRBD2 covers 7 bases. CDR1 MNHNS and CDR2 SASEGT come from the germline V gene. The CDR3 runs to 15 residues. V gave up 6 bases and J gave up 2 bases; unmatched junction bases: 10. This chain's CDR3 is CASRPTTSIPYEQYF. The CDR3 coding sequence is TGTGCCAGCAGGCCGACGACTAGCATCCCCTACGAGCAGTACTTC.

This chain connects TRBV5-1 to TRBJ1-6; 7 bases fit TRBD1. V gave up 4 bases and J gave up 5 bases; unmatched junction bases: 3. The V gene's germline CDR1 is SGHRS and CDR2 YFSETQ. This CDR3 contains 14 residues. This CDR3 reads CASSPTGDNSPLHF. The CDR3 DNA is TGCGCCAGCAGCCCAACAGGGGATAATTCACCCCTCCACTTT.

The rearrangement links TRBV7-9 to TRBJ1-1; D perhaps matches TRBD1 (5 bases). Germline assignment: CDR1 SEHNR and CDR2 FQNEAQ (reference sequence). With 4 bases removed from V and 7 bases from J, the gap between germline ends came to 22 bases. There are 16 residues in the CDR3. CDR3 bases: TGTGCCAGCAGCTGGGGCGGCTCGGCAGCAATACGTGAAGCTTTCTTT. Amino acid sequence: CASSWGGSAAIREAFF.

The gene calls are TRBV7-2 and TRBJ1-2; 9 nucleotides line up with TRBD1. The J segment lost 7 bases and the V segment lost 2 bases, leaving 8 bases of the junction unmatched. The germline V gene has CDR1 SGHTA and CDR2 FQGNSA. This CDR3 has 15 amino acids. DNA for the CDR3: TGTGCCAGCAGCTTACCGGGACAGGGAGTTTTTGGCTACACCTTC. Translated: CASSLPGQGVFGYTF.

This chain connects TRBV28 to TRBJ1-1; D is perhaps TRBD1 (6 bases). CDR3 length: 12 residues. From germline, CDR1 is MDHEN and CDR2 SYDVKM. The V end was cut by 6 bases, the J end by 3 bases, with 8 bases between. The CDR3: CASRQGYTEAFF. The CDR3 DNA reads TGTGCCAGCAGACAGGGATACACTGAAGCTTTCTTT.

On this clone: Germline and junction disagree at one end, which may indicate a read error. The genes are TRBV7-6 and TRBJ2-5, with 9 nucleotides matching TRBD2. CDR3 length equals 14 residues. The germline gives CDR1 SGHVS, CDR2 FNYEAQ. The CDR3 coding sequence is TGTGCCAGCAGCCTAGCGGGGCGGAAAGAGACCCAGTACTTC. Amino acid sequence: CASSLAGRKETQYF.

CDR3 residues: CASSLRFGGTVFF. CDR3 DNA sequence: TGTGCCAGCAGCTTGAGGTTCGGGGGGACGGTGTTTTTT. The J gene is TRBJ2-2, the V gene TRBV5-6, with 7 bases lining up with TRBD2. With V trimmed by 1 base and J by 15 bases, 9 bases remained unmatched. This CDR3 has 13 amino acids. The germline V gene encodes CDR1 SGHDT and CDR2 YYEEEE.

This chain joins TRBV5-6 and TRBJ1-6, with D unresolved. Trimming cost V 0 bases and J 6 bases, with 7 bases left between them. There are 14 residues in the CDR3. Germline lookup yields CDR1 SGHDT and CDR2 YYEEEE. For the CDR3, the DNA is TGTGCCAGCAGCTTGGGACACTCTAATTCACCCCTCCACTTT. It translates to CASSLGHSNSPLHF.

This clone was counted only a few times. The chain is built from TRBV2 and TRBJ2-7, with a weak D call TRBD1 (5 bases). Between the trimmed V and J ends, which lost 6 bases and 4 bases, there was a span of 13 bases. The germline CDR1 and CDR2 sequences are SNHLY and FYNNEI. This CDR3 spans 13 amino acids. The CDR3 protein is CASRIIRDYEQYF. CDR3 DNA sequence: TGTGCCAGCAGGATAATCAGGGATTACGAGCAGTACTTC.